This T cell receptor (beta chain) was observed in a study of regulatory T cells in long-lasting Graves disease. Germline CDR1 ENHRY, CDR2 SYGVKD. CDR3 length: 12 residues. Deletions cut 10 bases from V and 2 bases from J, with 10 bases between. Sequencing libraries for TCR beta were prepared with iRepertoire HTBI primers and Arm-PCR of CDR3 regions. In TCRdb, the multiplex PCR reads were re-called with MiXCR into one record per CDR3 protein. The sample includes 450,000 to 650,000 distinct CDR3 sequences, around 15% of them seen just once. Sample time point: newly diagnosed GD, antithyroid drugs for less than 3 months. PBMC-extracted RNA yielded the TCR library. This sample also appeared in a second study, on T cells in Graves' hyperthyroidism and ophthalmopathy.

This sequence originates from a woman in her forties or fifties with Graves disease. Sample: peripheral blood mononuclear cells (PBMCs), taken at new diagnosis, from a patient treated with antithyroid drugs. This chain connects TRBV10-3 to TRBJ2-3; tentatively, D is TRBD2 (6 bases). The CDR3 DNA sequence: TGTGCCACCCTGGACTACACAGATACGCAGTATTTT. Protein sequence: CATLDYTDTQYF.